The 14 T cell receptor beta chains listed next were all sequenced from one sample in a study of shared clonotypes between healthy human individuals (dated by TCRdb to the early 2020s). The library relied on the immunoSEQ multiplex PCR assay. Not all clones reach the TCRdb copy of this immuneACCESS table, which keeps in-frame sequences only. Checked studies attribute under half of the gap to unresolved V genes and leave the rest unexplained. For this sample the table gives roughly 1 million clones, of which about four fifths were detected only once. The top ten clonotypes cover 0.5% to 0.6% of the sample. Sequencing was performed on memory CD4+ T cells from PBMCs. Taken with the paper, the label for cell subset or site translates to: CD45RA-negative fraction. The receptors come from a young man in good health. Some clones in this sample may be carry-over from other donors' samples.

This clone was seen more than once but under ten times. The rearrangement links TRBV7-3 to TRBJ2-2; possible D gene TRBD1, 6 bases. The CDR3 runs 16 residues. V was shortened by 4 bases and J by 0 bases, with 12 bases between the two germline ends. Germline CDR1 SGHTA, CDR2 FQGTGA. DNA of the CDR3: TGTGCCAGCAGCTACCAGACAGGATCGAACACCGGGGAGCTGTTTTTT. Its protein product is CASSYQTGSNTGELFF.

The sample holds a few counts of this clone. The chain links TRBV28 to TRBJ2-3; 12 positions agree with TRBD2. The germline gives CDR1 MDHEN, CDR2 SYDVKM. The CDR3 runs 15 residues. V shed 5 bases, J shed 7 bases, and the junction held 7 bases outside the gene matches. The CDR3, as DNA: TGTGCCAGCAGTACGACAGGACTAGCGGGAAATACGCAGTATTTT. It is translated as CASSTTGLAGNTQYF.

The CDR3 protein is CASTRWGEETQYF. The CDR3 DNA sequence: TGTGCCAGCACCCGCTGGGGGGAAGAGACCCAGTACTTC. V and J are TRBV25-1 and TRBJ2-5; D possibly corresponds to TRBD2 (6 bases). V was pared by 7 bases and J by 3 bases, with 12 bases between. The CDR3 spans 13 residues. Germline V gene data show CDR1 as MGHDK and CDR2 as SYGVNS.

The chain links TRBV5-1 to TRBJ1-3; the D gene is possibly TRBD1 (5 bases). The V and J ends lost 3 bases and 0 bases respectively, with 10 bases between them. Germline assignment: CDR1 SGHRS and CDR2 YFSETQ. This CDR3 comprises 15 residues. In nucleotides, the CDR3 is TGCGCCAGCAGCTCCGGAGACAGCTCTGGAAACACCATATATTTT. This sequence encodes CASSSGDSSGNTIYF.

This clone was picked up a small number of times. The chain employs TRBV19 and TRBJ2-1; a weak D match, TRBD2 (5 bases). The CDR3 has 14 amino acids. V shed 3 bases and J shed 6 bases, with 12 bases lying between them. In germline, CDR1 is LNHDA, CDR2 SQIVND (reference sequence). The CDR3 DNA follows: TGTGCCAGTAGTATCGGGGTAACAAGCAATGAGCAGTTCTTC. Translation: CASSIGVTSNEQFF.

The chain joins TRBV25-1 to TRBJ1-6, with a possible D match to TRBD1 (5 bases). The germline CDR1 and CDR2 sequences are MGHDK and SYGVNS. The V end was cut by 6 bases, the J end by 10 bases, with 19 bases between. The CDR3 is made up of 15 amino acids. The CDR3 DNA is TGTGCCAGCAGCTATTCGCCTCGGGGGGGATCACCCCTCCACTTT. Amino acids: CASSYSPRGGSPLHF.

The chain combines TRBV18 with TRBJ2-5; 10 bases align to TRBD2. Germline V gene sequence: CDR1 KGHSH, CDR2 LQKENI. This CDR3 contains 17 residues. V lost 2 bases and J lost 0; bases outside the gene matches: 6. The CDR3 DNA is TGTGCCAGCTCACCATCCGATAGCGGGAGGTACCAAGAGACCCAGTACTTC. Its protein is CASSPSDSGRYQETQYF.

The CDR3 here is CASSLAGGTGEQYF. CDR3 DNA sequence: TGTGCCAGCAGCTTAGCGGGAGGGACAGGCGAGCAGTACTTC. This chain joins TRBV7-9 and TRBJ2-7, with D maybe TRBD1 (8 bases). Germline V lookup: CDR1 SEHNR, CDR2 FQNEAQ (reference sequence). This CDR3 spans 14 amino acids. Deletions cut 0 bases from V and 6 bases from J, with 12 bases between.

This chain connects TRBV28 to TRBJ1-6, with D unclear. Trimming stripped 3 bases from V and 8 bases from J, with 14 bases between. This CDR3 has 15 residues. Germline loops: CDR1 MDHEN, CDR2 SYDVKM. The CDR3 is CASSFPGPQYSPLHF. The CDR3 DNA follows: TGTGCCAGCAGTTTTCCCGGACCGCAGTATTCACCCCTCCACTTT.

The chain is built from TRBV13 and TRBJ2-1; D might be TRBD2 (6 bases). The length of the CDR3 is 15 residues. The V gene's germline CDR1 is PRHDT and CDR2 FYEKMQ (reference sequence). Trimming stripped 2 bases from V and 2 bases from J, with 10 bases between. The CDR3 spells CASSLTLAAYNEQFF. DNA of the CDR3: TGTGCCAGCAGCTTAACGTTAGCGGCCTACAATGAGCAGTTCTTC.

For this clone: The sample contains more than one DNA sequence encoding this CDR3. The CDR3 protein is CASSRRQGGNQPQHF. CDR3 nucleotides: TGTGCCAGCAGTCGGCGGCAGGGAGGCAATCAGCCCCAGCATTTT. The V call is TRBV28, the J call TRBJ1-5; perhaps TRBD1 as D (5 bases). The germline V and J ends were trimmed by 5 bases and 2 bases, with 13 bases remaining between them. The germline V gene encodes CDR1 MDHEN and CDR2 SYDVKM. The length of the CDR3 is 15 residues. Combining the CDR3 with reference TRBV28 and TRBJ1-5 gives the whole variable domain DVKVTQSSRYLVKRTGEKVFLECVQDMDHENMFWYRQDPGLGLRLIYFSYDVKMKEKGDIPEGYSVSREKKERFSLILESASTNQTSMYLCASSRRQGGNQPQHFGDGTRLSIL.

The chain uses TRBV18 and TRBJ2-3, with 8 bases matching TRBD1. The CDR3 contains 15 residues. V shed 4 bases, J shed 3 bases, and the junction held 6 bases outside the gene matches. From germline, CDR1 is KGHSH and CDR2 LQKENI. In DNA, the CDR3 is TGTGCCAGCTCACTTGGACAGGGTGGGACAGATACGCAGTATTTT. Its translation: CASSLGQGGTDTQYF.

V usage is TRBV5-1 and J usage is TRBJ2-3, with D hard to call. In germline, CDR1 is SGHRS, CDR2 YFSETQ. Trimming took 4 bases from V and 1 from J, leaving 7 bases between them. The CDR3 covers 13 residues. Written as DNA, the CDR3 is TGCGCCAGCAGCACAGTGGGCACAGATACGCAGTATTTT. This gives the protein CASSTVGTDTQYF.

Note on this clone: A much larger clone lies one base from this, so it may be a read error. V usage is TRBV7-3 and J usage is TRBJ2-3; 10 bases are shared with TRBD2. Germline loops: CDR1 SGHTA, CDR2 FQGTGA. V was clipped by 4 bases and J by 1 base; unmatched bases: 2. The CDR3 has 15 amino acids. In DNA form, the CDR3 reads TGTGCCAGCAGCTCCGGGACTAGCGGCACAGATACGCAGTATTTT. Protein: CASSSGTSGTDTQYF.